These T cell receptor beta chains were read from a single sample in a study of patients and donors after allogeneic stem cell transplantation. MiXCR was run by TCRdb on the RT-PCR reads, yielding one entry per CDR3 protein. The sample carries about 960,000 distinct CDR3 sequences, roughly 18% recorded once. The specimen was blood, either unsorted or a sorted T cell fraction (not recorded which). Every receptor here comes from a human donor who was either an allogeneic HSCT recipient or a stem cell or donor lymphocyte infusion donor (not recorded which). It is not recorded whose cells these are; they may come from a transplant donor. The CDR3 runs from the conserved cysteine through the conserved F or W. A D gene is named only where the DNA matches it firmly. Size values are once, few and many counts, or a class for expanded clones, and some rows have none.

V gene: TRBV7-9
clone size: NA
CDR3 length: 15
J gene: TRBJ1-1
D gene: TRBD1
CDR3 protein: CASSNIIAGGPEAFF
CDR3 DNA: TGTGCCAGCAGCAATATCATAGCAGGGGGCCCTGAAGCTTTCTTT

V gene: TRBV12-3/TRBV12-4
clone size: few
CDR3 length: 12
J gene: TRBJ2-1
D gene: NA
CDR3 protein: CASSPGHDEQFF
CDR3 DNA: TGTGCCAGCAGCCCGGGGCATGATGAGCAGTTCTTC

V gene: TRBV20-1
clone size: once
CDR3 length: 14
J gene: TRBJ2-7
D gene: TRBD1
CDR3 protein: CSARDYLQGREQYF
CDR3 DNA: TGCAGTGCTAGAGATTACCTACAGGGGCGCGAGCAGTACTTC

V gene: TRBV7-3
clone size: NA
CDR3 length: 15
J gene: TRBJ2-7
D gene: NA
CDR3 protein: CASSLLRVTTYEQYF
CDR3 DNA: TGTGCCAGCAGCCTACTGAGGGTAACGACCTACGAGCAGTACTTC

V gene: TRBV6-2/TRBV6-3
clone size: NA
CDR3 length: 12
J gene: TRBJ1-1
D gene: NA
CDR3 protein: CASSYSRAVAFF
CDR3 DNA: TGTGCCAGCAGTTACTCGAGGGCAGTGGCTTTCTTT

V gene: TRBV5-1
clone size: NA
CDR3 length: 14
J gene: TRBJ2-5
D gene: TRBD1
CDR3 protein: CASSFDRQGETQYF
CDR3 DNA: TGCGCCAGCAGCTTCGATCGACAGGGCGAGACCCAGTACTTC

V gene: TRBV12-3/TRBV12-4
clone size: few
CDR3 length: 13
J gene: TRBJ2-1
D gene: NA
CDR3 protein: CASSFGGPGEQFF
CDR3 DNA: TGTGCCAGCAGTTTTGGCGGGCCCGGTGAGCAGTTCTTC

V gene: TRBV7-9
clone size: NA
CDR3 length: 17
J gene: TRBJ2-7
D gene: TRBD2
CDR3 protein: CASSPRTSGGPPYEQYF
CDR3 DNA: TGTGCCAGCAGCCCGAGGACTAGCGGGGGGCCTCCCTACGAGCAGTACTTC

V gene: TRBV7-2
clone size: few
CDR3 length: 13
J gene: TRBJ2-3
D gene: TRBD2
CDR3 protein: CASSLLAGGAQYF
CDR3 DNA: TGTGCCAGCAGCTTACTAGCGGGGGGGGCGCAGTATTTT

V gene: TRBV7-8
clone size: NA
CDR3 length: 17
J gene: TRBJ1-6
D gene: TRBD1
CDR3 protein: CASSLAGTGNLNSPLHF
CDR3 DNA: TGTGCCAGCAGCTTAGCAGGGACAGGGAACCTCAATTCACCCCTCCACTTT

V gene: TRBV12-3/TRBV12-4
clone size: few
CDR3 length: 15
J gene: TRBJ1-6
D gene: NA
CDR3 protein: CASSGGRAYNSPLHF
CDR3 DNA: TGTGCCAGCAGTGGAGGGAGGGCCTATAATTCACCCCTCCACTTT

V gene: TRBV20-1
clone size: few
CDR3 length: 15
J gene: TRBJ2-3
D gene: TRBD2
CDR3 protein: CSAKVRRGGTDTQYF
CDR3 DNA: TGCAGTGCTAAAGTTAGGCGGGGGGGCACAGATACGCAGTATTTT

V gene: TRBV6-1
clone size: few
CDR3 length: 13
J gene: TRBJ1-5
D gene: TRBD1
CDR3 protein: CASIDDRGQPQHF
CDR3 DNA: TGTGCCAGCATTGATGACAGGGGTCAGCCCCAGCATTTT

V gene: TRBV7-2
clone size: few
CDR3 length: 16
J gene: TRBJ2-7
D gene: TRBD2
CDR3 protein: CASSAPTSGGAREQYF
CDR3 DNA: TGTGCCAGCAGCGCGCCGACTAGCGGGGGGGCACGGGAGCAGTACTTC

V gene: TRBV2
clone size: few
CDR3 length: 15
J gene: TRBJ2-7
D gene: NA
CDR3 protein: CASSEPVDDSYEQYF
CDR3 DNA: TGTGCCAGCAGTGAGCCAGTTGACGACTCCTACGAGCAGTACTTC

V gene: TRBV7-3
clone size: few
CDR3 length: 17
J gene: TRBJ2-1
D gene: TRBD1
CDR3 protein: CASSLRIKGQGYNEQFF
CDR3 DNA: TGTGCCAGCAGCTTAAGGATTAAGGGACAGGGGTACAATGAGCAGTTCTTC

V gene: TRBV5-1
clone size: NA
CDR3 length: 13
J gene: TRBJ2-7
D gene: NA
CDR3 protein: CASSLTPRAEQYF
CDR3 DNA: TGCGCCAGCAGCCTTACGCCGCGGGCCGAGCAGTACTTC

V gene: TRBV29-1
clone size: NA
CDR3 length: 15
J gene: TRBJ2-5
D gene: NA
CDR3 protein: CSVEDGRVGGETQYF
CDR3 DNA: TGCAGCGTTGAAGATGGCAGGGTCGGAGGAGAGACCCAGTACTTC

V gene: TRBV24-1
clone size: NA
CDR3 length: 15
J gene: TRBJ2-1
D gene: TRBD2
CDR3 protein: CATSEAGGTYNEQFF
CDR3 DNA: TGTGCCACCAGTGAAGCGGGAGGAACCTACAATGAGCAGTTCTTC

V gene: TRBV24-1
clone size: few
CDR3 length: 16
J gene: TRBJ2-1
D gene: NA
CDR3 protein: CATSDFAGPINNEQFF
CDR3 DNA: TGTGCCACCAGTGATTTCGCAGGGCCGATAAACAATGAGCAGTTCTTC

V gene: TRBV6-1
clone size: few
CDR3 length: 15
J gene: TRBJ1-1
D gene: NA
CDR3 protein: CASSKPTGQNTEAFF
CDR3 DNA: TGTGCCAGCAGTAAGCCTACAGGGCAGAACACTGAAGCTTTCTTT

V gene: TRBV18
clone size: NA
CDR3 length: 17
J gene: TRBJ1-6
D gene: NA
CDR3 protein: CASSPKDPKGSDSPLHF
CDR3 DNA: TGTGCCAGCTCCCCCAAGGACCCAAAGGGAAGTGATTCACCCCTCCACTTT

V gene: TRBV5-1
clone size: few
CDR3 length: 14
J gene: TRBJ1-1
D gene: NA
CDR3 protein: CASSARATNTEAFF
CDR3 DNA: TGCGCCAGCAGCGCGAGGGCTACGAACACTGAAGCTTTCTTT

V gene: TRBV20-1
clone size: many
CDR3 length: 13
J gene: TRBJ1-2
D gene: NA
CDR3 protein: CSARDQGGDGYTF
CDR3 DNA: TGCAGTGCTAGAGATCAGGGAGGTGACGGCTACACCTTC

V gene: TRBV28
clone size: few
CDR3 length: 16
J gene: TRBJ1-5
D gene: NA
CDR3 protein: CASSPAGRDLNQPQHF
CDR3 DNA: TGTGCCAGCAGCCCCGCGGGACGCGACCTTAATCAGCCCCAGCATTTT

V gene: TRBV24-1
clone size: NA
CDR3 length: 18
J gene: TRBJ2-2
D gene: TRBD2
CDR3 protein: CATSVGGGRKIVTGELFF
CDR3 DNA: TGTGCCACCAGTGTCGGTGGCGGGAGGAAAATTGTTACCGGGGAGCTGTTTTTT